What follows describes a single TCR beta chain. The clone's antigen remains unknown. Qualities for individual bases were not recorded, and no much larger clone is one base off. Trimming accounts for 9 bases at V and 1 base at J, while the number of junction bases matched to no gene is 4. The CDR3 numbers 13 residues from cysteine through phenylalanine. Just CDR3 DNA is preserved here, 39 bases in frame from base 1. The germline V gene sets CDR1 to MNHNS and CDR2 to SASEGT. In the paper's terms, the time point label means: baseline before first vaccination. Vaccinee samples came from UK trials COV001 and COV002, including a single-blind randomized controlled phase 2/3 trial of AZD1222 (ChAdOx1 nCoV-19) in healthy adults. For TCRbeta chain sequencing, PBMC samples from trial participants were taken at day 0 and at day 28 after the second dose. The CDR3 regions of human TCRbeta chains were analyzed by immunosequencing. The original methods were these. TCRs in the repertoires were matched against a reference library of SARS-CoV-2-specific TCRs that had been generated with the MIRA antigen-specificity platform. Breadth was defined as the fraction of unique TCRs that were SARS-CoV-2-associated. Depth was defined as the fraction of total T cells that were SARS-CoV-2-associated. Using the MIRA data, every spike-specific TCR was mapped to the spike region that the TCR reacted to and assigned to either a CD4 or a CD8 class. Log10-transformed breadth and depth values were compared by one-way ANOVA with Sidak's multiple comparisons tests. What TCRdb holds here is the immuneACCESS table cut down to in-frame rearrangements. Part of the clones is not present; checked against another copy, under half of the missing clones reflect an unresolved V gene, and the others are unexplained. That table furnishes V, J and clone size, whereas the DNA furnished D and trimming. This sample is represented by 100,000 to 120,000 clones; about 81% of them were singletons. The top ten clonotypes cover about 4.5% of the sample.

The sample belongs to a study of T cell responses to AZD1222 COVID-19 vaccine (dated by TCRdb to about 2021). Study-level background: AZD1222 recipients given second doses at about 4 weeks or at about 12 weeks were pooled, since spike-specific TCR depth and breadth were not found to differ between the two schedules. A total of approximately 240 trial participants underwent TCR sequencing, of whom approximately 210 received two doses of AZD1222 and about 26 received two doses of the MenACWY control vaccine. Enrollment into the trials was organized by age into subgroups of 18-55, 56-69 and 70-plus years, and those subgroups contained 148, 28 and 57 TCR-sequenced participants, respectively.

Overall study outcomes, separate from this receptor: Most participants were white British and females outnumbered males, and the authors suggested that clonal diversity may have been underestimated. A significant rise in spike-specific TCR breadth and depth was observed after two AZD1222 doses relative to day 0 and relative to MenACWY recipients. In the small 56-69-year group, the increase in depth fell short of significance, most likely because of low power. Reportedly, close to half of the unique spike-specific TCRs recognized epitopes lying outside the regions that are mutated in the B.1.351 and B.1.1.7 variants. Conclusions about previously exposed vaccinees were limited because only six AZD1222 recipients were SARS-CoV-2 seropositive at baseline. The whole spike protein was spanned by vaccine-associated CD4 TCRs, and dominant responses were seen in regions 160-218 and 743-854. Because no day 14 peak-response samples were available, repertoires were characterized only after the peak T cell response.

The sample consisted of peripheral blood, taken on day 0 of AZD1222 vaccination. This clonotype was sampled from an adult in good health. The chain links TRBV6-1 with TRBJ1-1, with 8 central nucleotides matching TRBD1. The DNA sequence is TGTGCCAGGACAGGGGAAAAGAACACTGAAGCTTTCTTT. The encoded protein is CARTGEKNTEAFF.